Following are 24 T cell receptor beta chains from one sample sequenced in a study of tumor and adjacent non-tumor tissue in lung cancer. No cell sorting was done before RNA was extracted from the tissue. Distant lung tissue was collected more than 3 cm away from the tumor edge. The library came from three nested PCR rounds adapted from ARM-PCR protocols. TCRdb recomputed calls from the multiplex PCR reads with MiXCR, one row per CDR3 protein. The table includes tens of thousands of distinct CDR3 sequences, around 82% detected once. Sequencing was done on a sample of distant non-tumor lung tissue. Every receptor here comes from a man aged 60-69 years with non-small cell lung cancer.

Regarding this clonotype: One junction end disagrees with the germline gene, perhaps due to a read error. This chain's CDR3 is CASSLRGDSSYNEQLF. CDR3 bases: TGTGCCAGCAGCTTAAGGGGTGATAGCTCCTACAATGAGCAGTTATTC. The rearrangement joins TRBV11-2 to TRBJ2-1, with D perhaps matching TRBD1 (5 bases). The length of the CDR3 is 16 residues. CDR1 is SGHAT, CDR2 FQNNGV, per germline.

For the CDR3, the DNA is TGCAGCGGGCAGGGGGCTGGTGTGAACACTGAAGCTTTCTTT. Translating it yields CSGQGAGVNTEAFF. The J gene is TRBJ1-1, the V gene TRBV29-1, with 8 nucleotides matching TRBD1. The germline V gene encodes CDR1 SQVTM and CDR2 ANQGSEA. CDR3 length: 14 residues. With 7 bases clipped from V and 0 bases from J, the junction kept 7 bases outside the gene matches.

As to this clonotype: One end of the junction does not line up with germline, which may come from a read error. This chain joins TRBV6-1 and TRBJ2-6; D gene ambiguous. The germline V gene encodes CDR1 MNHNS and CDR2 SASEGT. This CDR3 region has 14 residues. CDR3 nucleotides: TGTACCAACAGTGACAACTCTGGAGCCAACGTCCTGACTTTC. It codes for CTNSDNSGANVLTF.

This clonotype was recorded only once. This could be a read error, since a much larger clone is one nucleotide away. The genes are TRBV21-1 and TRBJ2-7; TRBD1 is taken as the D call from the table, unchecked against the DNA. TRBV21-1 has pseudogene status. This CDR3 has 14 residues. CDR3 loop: CPSSKGRVPNEQYF. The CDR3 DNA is TGTCCCAGCAGCAAAGGCCGGGTCCCCAACGAGCAGTACTTC.

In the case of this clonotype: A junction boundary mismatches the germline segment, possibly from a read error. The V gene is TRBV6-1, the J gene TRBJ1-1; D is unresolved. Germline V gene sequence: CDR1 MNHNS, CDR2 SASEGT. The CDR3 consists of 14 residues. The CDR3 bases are TGTGCCAGAAGTGAAGGGCTACTAAGTGAAAGAACTTTCTTT. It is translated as CARSEGLLSERTFF.

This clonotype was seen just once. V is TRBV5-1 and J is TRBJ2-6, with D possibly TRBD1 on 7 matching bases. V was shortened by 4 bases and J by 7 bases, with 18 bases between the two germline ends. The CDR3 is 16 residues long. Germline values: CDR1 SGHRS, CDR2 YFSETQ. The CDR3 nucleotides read TGCGCCAGCAGCCAGGGGGGTGTTGGCGGAGCCAACGTCCTGACTTTC. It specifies CASSQGGVGGANVLTF.

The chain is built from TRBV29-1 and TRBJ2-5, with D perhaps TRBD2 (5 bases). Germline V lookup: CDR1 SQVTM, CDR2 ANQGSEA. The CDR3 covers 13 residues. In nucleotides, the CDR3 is TGCCGCGAAGCGGAAAGATACCAAGAGACCCAGTACTTC. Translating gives CREAERYQETQYF.

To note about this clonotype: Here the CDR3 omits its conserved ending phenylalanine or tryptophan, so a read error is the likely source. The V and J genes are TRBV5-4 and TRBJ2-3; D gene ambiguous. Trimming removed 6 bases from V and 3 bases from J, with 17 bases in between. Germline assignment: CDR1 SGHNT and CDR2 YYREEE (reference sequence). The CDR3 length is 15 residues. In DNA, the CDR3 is TGTGCCAGCAACTTCGGTGGGAACCCAACAGATACGCAGTATTTG. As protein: CASNFGGNPTDTQYL.

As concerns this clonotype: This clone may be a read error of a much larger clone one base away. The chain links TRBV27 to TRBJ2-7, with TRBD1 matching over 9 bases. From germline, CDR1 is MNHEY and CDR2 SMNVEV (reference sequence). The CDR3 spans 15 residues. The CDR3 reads CTSSPRGQGYHEQYF. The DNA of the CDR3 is TGTACCAGCAGCCCCCGCGGACAGGGGTACCACGAGCAGTACTTC.

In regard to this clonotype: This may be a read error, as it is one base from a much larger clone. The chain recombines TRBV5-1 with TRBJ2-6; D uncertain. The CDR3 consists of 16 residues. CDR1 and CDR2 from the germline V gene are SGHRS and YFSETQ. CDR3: CVSSPGSTSGANVLTF. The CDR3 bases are TGCGTCAGCAGCCCCGGATCCACCTCTGGGGCCAACGTCCTGACTTTC.

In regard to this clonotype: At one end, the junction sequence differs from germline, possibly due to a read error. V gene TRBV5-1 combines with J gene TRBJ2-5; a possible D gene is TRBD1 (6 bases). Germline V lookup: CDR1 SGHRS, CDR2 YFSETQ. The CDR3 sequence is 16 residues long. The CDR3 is CANSLGPAGDQKTQYF. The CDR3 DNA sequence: TGCGCCAACAGCTTGGGACCGGCAGGGGACCAAAAGACCCAGTACTTC.

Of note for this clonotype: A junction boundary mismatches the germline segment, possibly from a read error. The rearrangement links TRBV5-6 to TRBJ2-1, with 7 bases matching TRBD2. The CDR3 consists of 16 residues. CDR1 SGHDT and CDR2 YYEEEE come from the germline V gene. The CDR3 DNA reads TGTGTCAGCAGCCTTTATGGGGGAGCGGGATACAATGGGCAGTTCTTC. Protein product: CVSSLYGGAGYNGQFF.

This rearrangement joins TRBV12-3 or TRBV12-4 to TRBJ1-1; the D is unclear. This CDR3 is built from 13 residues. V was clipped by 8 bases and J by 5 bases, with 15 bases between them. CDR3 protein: CASGLPWSTEAFF. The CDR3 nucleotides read TGTGCCAGCGGCCTACCCTGGAGTACTGAAGCTTTCTTT.

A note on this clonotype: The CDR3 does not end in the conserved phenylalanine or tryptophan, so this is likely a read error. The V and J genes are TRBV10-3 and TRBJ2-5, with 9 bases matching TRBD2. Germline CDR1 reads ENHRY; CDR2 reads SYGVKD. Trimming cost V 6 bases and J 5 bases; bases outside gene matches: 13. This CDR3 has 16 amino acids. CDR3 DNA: TGTGCCATCAGGGCAACCGGGACTAGCCGCGACGAGACCCAGTACATC. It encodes CAIRATGTSRDETQYI.

The CDR3 protein is CVGKLSGANVLTF. CDR3 DNA: TGTGTCGGCAAACTCTCTGGGGCCAACGTCCTGACTTTC. V and J are TRBV28 and TRBJ2-6; D remains ambiguous. CDR3 length equals 13 residues. In germline, CDR1 is MDHEN, CDR2 SYDVKM.

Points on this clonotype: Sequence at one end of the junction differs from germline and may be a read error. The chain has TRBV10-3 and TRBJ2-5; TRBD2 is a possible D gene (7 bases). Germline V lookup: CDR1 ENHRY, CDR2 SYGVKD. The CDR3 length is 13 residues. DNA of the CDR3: TGTGCCATCAGTAAGTCGCGGGGGCTGGGCCAGTACTTC. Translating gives CAISKSRGLGQYF.

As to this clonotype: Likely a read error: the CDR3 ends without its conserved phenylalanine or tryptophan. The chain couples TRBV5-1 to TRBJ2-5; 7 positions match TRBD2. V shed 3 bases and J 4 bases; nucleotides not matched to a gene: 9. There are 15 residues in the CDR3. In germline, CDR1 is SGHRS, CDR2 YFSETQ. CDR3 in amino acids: CASSSSAGVGETQYP. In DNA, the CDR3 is TGCGCCAGCAGCTCCAGTGCGGGAGTAGGAGAGACCCAGTACCCC.

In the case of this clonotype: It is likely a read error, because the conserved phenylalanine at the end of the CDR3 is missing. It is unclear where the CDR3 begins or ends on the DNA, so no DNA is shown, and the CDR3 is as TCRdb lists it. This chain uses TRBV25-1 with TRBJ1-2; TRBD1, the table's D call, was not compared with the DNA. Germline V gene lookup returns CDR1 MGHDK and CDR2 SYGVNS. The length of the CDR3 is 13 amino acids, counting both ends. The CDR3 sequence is CASSGPGGYGYSL.

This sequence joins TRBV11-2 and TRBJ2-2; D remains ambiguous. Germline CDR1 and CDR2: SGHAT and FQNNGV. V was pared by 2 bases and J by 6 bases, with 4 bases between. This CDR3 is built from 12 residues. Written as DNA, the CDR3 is TGTGCCAGCAGCTTATTACCCGGGGAGCTGTTTTTT. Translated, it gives CASSLLPGELFF.

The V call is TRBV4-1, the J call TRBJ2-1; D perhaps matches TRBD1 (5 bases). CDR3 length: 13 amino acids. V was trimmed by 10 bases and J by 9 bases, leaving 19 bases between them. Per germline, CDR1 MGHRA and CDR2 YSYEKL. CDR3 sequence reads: CATSRTPRGEQFF. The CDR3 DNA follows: TGCGCCACGAGCCGGACGCCAAGGGGTGAGCAGTTCTTC.

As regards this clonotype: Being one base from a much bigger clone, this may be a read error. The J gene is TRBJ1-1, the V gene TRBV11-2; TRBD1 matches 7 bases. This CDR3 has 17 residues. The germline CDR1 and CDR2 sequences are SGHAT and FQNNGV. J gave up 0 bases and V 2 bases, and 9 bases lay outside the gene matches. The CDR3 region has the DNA TGTGCCAGCAGCTTATCCGGGATAGGGGGCATGAACACTGAAGCTTTCTTT. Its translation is CASSLSGIGGMNTEAFF.

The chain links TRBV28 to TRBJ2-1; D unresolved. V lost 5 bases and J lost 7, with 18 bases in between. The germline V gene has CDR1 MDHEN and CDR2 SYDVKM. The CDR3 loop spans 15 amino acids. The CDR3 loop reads CASSTLGSSLNEQFF. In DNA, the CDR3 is TGTGCCAGCAGTACTCTGGGTAGCTCACTTAATGAGCAGTTCTTC.

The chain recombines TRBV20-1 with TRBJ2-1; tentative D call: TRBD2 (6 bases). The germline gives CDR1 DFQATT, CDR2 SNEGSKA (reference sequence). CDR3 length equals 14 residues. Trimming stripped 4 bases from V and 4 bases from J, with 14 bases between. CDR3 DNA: TGCAGTGCTATTAACGGGAGCTCGTACAATGAGCAGTTCTTC. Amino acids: CSAINGSSYNEQFF.

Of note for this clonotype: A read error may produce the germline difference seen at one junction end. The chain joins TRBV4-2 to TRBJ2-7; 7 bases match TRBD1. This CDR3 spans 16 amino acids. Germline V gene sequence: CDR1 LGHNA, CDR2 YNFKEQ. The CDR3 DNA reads TGTGTCAGCAGCCAAGAAGGTGTAGGGGGCGGTGACGAGCAGTACTTC. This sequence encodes CVSSQEGVGGGDEQYF.